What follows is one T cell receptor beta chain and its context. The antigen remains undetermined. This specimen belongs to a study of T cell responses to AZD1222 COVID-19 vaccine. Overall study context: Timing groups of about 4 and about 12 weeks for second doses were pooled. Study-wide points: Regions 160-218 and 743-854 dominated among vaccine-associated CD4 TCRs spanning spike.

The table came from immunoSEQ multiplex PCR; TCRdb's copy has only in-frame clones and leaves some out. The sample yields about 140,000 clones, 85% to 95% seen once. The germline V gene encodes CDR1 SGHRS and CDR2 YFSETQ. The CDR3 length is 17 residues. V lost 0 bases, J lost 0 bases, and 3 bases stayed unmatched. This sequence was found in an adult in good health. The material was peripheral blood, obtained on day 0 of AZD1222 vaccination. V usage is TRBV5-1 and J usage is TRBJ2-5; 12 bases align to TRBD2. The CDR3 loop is CASSLVLAGGDQETQYF. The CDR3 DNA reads TGCGCCAGCAGCTTGGTACTAGCGGGGGGCGACCAAGAGACCCAGTACTTC.